A single sample gave rise to the 4 T cell receptor beta chains below, sequenced in a study of high-grade serous ovarian cancer treatment subgroups. Tumor tissue was taken before any definitive surgery or chemotherapy was given. Clones were sequenced by immunoSEQ multiplex PCR, and TCRdb holds only the in-frame ones, with some missing. The table records approximately 960 clones, approximately 61% of them present only once. The specimen sequenced was tumor tissue. These receptors were taken from a human donor with high-grade serous ovarian cancer.

This chain links TRBV10-3 with TRBJ2-3; TRBD1 matches 9 bases. With V trimmed by 4 bases and J by 1 base, 0 bases remained unmatched. The CDR3 is 14 amino acids. Germline loops: CDR1 ENHRY, CDR2 SYGVKD. The CDR3 protein is CAISGQGGTDTQYF. CDR3 coding DNA: TGTGCCATCAGTGGACAGGGGGGCACAGATACGCAGTATTTT.

This clone was counted only a few times. The V and J genes are TRBV9 and TRBJ2-7; 10 bases are shared with TRBD2. CDR3 size: 16 residues. V was clipped by 2 bases and J by 9 bases; unmatched bases: 14. The germline CDR1 and CDR2 sequences are SGDLS and YYNGEE. CDR3 sequence (DNA): TGTGCCAGCAGCGTTTCCCCGCGGCTAGCGGGAGCCGGGCAGTACTTC. Protein sequence: CASSVSPRLAGAGQYF.

V usage is TRBV21-1 and J usage is TRBJ2-7; no check of the table's D call, TRBD1, against the DNA was made. TRBV21-1 is designated a pseudogene. CDR3 length: 17 residues. CDR3 coding DNA: TGTGCCAGCAGCCCTCGGACAGCCCCGCCGGGGCTTTACGAGCAGTACTTC. This codes for CASSPRTAPPGLYEQYF.

This chain joins TRBV6-6 and TRBJ1-5, with a weak D call TRBD1 (6 bases). Germline lookup yields CDR1 MNHNY and CDR2 SVGAGI (reference sequence). This CDR3 is 12 amino acids long. V was clipped by 11 bases and J by 4 bases, with 12 bases between them. DNA of the CDR3: TGTGCCGGACAAACAGGGAATCAGCCCCAGCATTTT. Amino acids: CAGQTGNQPQHF.